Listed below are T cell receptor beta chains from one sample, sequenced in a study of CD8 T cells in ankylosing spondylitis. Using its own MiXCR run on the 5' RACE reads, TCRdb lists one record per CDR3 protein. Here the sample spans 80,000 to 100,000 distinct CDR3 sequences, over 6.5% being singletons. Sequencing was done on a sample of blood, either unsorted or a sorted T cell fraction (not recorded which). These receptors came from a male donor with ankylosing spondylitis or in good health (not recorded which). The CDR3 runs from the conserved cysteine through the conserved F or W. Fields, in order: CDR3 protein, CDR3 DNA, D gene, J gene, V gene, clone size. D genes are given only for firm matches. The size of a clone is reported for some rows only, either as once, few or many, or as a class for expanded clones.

CASSSTSGRGVTDTQYF,TGTGCCAGCAGCTCGACTAGCGGGAGAGGTGTCACAGATACGCAGTATTTT,TRBD2,TRBJ2-3,TRBV7-9,few
CASSDPTGPTYEQYF,TGTGCCAGCAGTGACCCCACAGGGCCCACCTACGAGCAGTACTTC,NA,TRBJ2-7,TRBV25-1,many
CASSQQVAVHNEQFF,TGTGCCAGTAGCCAGCAGGTGGCGGTCCACAATGAGCAGTTCTTC,NA,TRBJ2-1,TRBV19,NA
CASSWAGPGTDTQYF,TGTGCCAGCAGCTGGGCCGGCCCCGGCACAGATACGCAGTATTTT,NA,TRBJ2-3,TRBV5-4,NA
CASSVAITGDWGTGELFF,TGTGCCAGCAGCGTAGCTATTACGGGGGATTGGGGCACCGGGGAGCTGTTTTTT,NA,TRBJ2-2,TRBV9,few
CASSLGVWTGGEQFF,TGTGCCAGCAGCTTAGGAGTCTGGACGGGGGGTGAGCAGTTCTTC,TRBD2,TRBJ2-1,TRBV11-2,many
CASSSRGPGGGTEAFF,TGTGCCAGCAGCAGCCGGGGCCCGGGCGGGGGCACTGAAGCTTTCTTT,NA,TRBJ1-1,TRBV7-9,many
CASSSYLQETQYF,TGTGCCAGCAGTTCTTACTTACAAGAGACCCAGTACTTC,NA,TRBJ2-5,TRBV27,NA
CASSQGSGGETQYF,TGCGCCAGCAGCCAAGGAAGCGGGGGTGAGACCCAGTACTTC,TRBD2,TRBJ2-5,TRBV4-3,many
CASSPGTGSYEQYF,TGTGCCAGCAGCCCCGGGACAGGATCCTACGAGCAGTACTTC,TRBD1,TRBJ2-7,TRBV2,few
CASSTGRSYEQYF,TGCGCCAGCAGCACCGGACGGAGCTACGAGCAGTACTTC,NA,TRBJ2-7,TRBV5-1,many
CASSESLGYQETQYF,TGCGCCAGCAGTGAGTCTTTGGGTTACCAAGAGACCCAGTACTTC,NA,TRBJ2-5,TRBV10-1,NA
CSARPVGVQNSPLHF,TGCAGTGCTAGACCCGTGGGGGTTCAGAATTCACCCCTCCACTTT,NA,TRBJ1-6,TRBV20-1,many
CASSSVQGARETQYF,TGCGCCAGCAGCTCGGTGCAGGGGGCCCGGGAGACCCAGTACTTC,TRBD1,TRBJ2-5,TRBV5-1,few
CVSRSGLETQYF,TGTGTCAGTCGCAGCGGGCTGGAGACCCAGTACTTC,NA,TRBJ2-5,TRBV19,NA
CATGTSGYNEQFF,TGTGCCACCGGGACTAGCGGCTACAATGAGCAGTTCTTC,TRBD2,TRBJ2-1,TRBV19,few
CASSSFGDGLTDTQYF,TGTGCCAGCAGCTCTTTCGGTGACGGATTGACAGATACGCAGTATTTT,NA,TRBJ2-3,TRBV7-9,NA
CASSLAEIAREGQQFF,TGTGCCAGCAGTTTAGCGGAAATAGCGCGGGAGGGCCAGCAGTTCTTC,TRBD2,TRBJ2-1,TRBV12-3/TRBV12-4,many
CASSFGGNSYEQYF,TGTGCCAGCAGCTTCGGGGGGAACTCCTACGAGCAGTACTTC,TRBD2,TRBJ2-7,TRBV7-9,many
CASSFSSGHTEAFF,TGCGCCAGCAGCTTCTCGTCAGGGCACACTGAAGCTTTCTTT,NA,TRBJ1-1,TRBV5-1,few
CASRKGQGSSSYEQYF,TGTGCCAGCAGGAAGGGACAGGGCTCTTCAAGCTACGAGCAGTACTTC,TRBD1,TRBJ2-7,TRBV12-3/TRBV12-4,many
CASSFRGTNQPQHF,TGTGCCAGCAGTTTTCGGGGTACCAATCAGCCCCAGCATTTT,NA,TRBJ1-5,TRBV27,few
CSVDKRPSSYNEQFF,TGCAGCGTAGATAAGCGGCCCAGCTCCTACAATGAGCAGTTCTTC,NA,TRBJ2-1,TRBV29-1,few
CASSRSGFITEAFF,TGCGCCAGCAGCCGGTCGGGGTTTATCACTGAAGCTTTCTTT,NA,TRBJ1-1,TRBV4-3,many
CASSWSGHPYEQYF,TGTGCCAGCAGCTGGAGCGGACACCCTTACGAGCAGTACTTC,NA,TRBJ2-7,TRBV11-2,many
CATSRDRSGRFPFF,TGTGCCACCAGCAGAGATAGAAGCGGGAGGTTCCCGTTCTTC,TRBD2,TRBJ2-1,TRBV15,many
CSAGPPETASGNTIYF,TGCAGTGCTGGCCCACCGGAAACTGCTTCTGGAAACACCATATATTTT,NA,TRBJ1-3,TRBV20-1,many
CSATRETQYF,TGCAGTGCTACAAGAGAGACCCAGTACTTC,NA,TRBJ2-5,TRBV20-1,many
CASSQGELGREGEQYF,TGCGCCAGCAGCCAAGGCGAACTCGGGCGGGAGGGCGAGCAGTACTTC,TRBD2,TRBJ2-7,TRBV4-3,many
CASSYESLNTEAFF,TGTGCCAGCAGTTATGAGTCATTGAACACTGAAGCTTTCTTT,NA,TRBJ1-1,TRBV6-5,many
CASKGATYEQYF,TGTGCCAGCAAAGGGGCGACCTACGAGCAGTACTTC,NA,TRBJ2-7,TRBV11-2,many
CASSPTGYQPQHF,TGTGCCAGCAGTCCCACAGGGTATCAGCCCCAGCATTTT,NA,TRBJ1-5,TRBV12-3/TRBV12-4,many
CASEPGDNRNEQFF,TGTGCTAGTGAACCAGGGGACAACAGGAATGAGCAGTTCTTC,NA,TRBJ2-1,TRBV12-5,many
CATRLRETQYF,TGTGCCACCAGACTTAGGGAGACCCAGTACTTC,NA,TRBJ2-5,TRBV6-5,many
CASSVVDGAEQFF,TGTGCCAGCAGCGTCGTGGACGGGGCCGAGCAGTTCTTC,NA,TRBJ2-1,TRBV9,many
CASQGGRVGWNEQFF,TGTGCCAGCCAAGGTGGCAGGGTCGGGTGGAATGAGCAGTTCTTC,NA,TRBJ2-1,TRBV19,many
CASRQGLAGYNEQFF,TGTGCCAGCAGACAGGGACTAGCGGGGTACAATGAGCAGTTCTTC,TRBD2,TRBJ2-1,TRBV12-3/TRBV12-4,many
CASSLSGTSSTDTQYF,TGTGCCAGCAGCTTGTCCGGGACTAGCAGCACAGATACGCAGTATTTT,TRBD2,TRBJ2-3,TRBV7-6,few
CASSLIGSNQPQHF,TGTGCCAGCAGCTTAATCGGTAGCAATCAGCCCCAGCATTTT,NA,TRBJ1-5,TRBV7-2,many
CSARSGGGFNEQYF,TGCAGTGCTAGATCTGGAGGCGGTTTTAACGAGCAGTACTTC,NA,TRBJ2-7,TRBV20-1,many
CASSPKRHANTGELFF,TGTGCCAGCAGCCCCAAGCGGCATGCGAACACCGGGGAGCTGTTTTTT,NA,TRBJ2-2,TRBV5-6,many
CASSPRLLGGETQYF,TGTGCCAGCAGCCCCCGGCTTCTGGGCGGGGAGACCCAGTACTTC,NA,TRBJ2-5,TRBV7-2,few
CASKLAGDTQYF,TGTGCCAGCAAACTAGCTGGAGATACGCAGTATTTT,NA,TRBJ2-3,TRBV2,many
CASSLGSGKGADTQYF,TGCGCCAGCAGCTTGGGAAGCGGGAAAGGTGCAGATACGCAGTATTTT,TRBD2,TRBJ2-3,TRBV5-1,many
CSARRFPGELFF,TGCAGTGCTAGACGGTTCCCCGGGGAGCTGTTTTTT,NA,TRBJ2-2,TRBV20-1,many
CASSQGPQNEQFF,TGTGCCAGCAGCCAGGGCCCTCAGAATGAGCAGTTCTTC,NA,TRBJ2-1,TRBV7-2,many
CASSQGPVTDTQYF,TGTGCCAGCAGCCAGGGACCCGTCACAGATACGCAGTATTTT,NA,TRBJ2-3,TRBV3-1,many
CASSQTGSSYNEQFF,TGTGCCAGCAGCCAGACAGGGAGCTCCTACAATGAGCAGTTCTTC,TRBD1,TRBJ2-1,TRBV7-9,many
CASSSSFKNIQYF,TGTGCCAGCAGCTCCTCCTTCAAAAACATTCAGTACTTC,NA,TRBJ2-4,TRBV7-2,few
CASRREDRVNYGYTF,TGTGCCAGCAGGCGAGAGGACCGAGTTAACTATGGCTACACCTTC,NA,TRBJ1-2,TRBV6-2/TRBV6-3,many
CSASEVGVAGELFF,TGCAGTGCATCGGAAGTCGGGGTTGCCGGGGAGCTGTTTTTT,NA,TRBJ2-2,TRBV20-1,many
CASSWRDTNTEAFF,TGTGCCAGCAGTTGGCGGGACACGAACACTGAAGCTTTCTTT,NA,TRBJ1-1,TRBV27,many
CASSTHPGGSNQPQHF,TGTGCCAGCAGCACCCACCCAGGGGGAAGCAATCAGCCCCAGCATTTT,TRBD1,TRBJ1-5,TRBV7-2,many
CSARTSGPYQETQYF,TGCAGTGCCAGAACTAGCGGGCCGTACCAAGAGACCCAGTACTTC,TRBD2,TRBJ2-5,TRBV20-1,many
CASIKGLEQFF,TGTGCCAGCATCAAGGGGCTAGAGCAGTTCTTC,NA,TRBJ2-1,TRBV12-3/TRBV12-4,many
CASSSWGEGETQYF,TGTGCCAGTAGTTCCTGGGGGGAAGGAGAGACCCAGTACTTC,NA,TRBJ2-5,TRBV19,many